This T cell receptor beta chain was retrieved from a study of shared clonotypes between healthy human individuals. Sequencing used immunoSEQ multiplex PCR; TCRdb keeps in-frame clones, though not all of them. The repertoire holds 950,000 to 1,100,000 clones, about 76% seen once, with less than 1.5% in the top ten. Study outcomes and limitations: Sampling involved blood alone; tissue repertoires likely differ. Among a handful of donors, roughly 5.5% of naive CD4 clonotypes were found in common.

It was into CD45RA+ naive and CD45RA-negative memory subsets that the CD4+ cells were split. The CDR3 is 15 amino acids. The junction had 0 bases not matched to a gene; V was cut back by 2 bases and J by 3 bases. Germline V CDR1 and CDR2: SGHAT, FQNNGV. There are a few counts of this clone. Its antigen is unknown. The TCR originated in a man between 18 and 35 years old in good health. J is TRBJ2-2 and V is TRBV11-2, with 10 bases that match TRBD2. Sample: memory CD4+ T cells sorted from blood. As to subset: CD45RA-negative fraction. The CDR3 DNA sequence: TGTGCCAGCAGCTTACTAGCGGGAGACACCGGGGAGCTGTTTTTT. Its protein is CASSLLAGDTGELFF.